The T cell receptor beta chain described here comes from a study of cytomegalovirus exposure and HLA in healthy donors. Study in general: Researchers found that roughly 77% of around 400 genotyped donors fell within the Caucasian-associated ancestry cluster.

For this clone: Its matching antigen is unknown.

V was trimmed by 1 base and J by 0 bases, leaving 6 bases between them. The germline gives CDR1 GTSNPN, CDR2 SVGIG (reference sequence). This CDR3 spans 13 amino acids. Primers: 60 Vbeta forward and 13 Jbeta reverse. TCRdb's table, derived via immunoSEQ multiplex PCR, lists solely in-frame clones and lacks some. The profile shows some 110,000 clones, just over 70% of them singletons. Study-wide points: Likely technical artifact: a cluster of highly shared sequence variants. Analysis was carried out at a later point, and it linked a missense DCLRE1C variant to TCR beta V- and J-gene trimming. Sequences of the TCR beta chain were said to predict the HLA-A and HLA-B alleles of most subjects accurately.

What was sequenced was PBMCs. This chain uses TRBV30 with TRBJ2-5; D perhaps matches TRBD1 (5 bases). This clonotype was sampled from a boy aged 5-17 years in good health and CMV-seronegative. The CDR3 region has the DNA TGTGCCTGGAGTGGACAGTACCAAGAGACCCAGTACTTC. Encoded protein: CAWSGQYQETQYF.